A single count supports the clone carrying this TCR beta chain. From germline, CDR1 is SGDLS and CDR2 YYNGEE. This CDR3 has 14 amino acids. V was trimmed by 3 bases and J by 4 bases, leaving 11 bases between them. This entry comes from a study of T-cell reconstitution after alpha-beta-depleted transplantation in children. Molecular barcoding with unique molecular identifiers was used for the TCRbeta library. TCRdb processed the PCR reads anew with MiXCR; each CDR3 protein has one entry. This repertoire shows around 530,000 distinct CDR3 sequences, approximately 32% found once; its top ten account for 2.4%.

This sequence was found in a human donor who donated a stem cell graft to a child with aplastic anemia. J is TRBJ2-1 and V is TRBV9; possible D gene TRBD1, 5 bases. This specimen consisted of PBMCs from the stem cell graft donor, obtained from the stem cell graft. CDR3: CASSGKRGYNEQFF. In DNA, the CDR3 is TGTGCCAGCAGCGGGAAAAGGGGATACAATGAGCAGTTCTTC.